The 20 T cell receptor beta chains given below trace back to one sample, sequenced in a study of T cell changes during pregnancy in multiple sclerosis. Clones were read by immunoSEQ multiplex PCR, and TCRdb kept only the in-frame ones, dropping some. The table includes more than 35,000 clones, 85% to 95% detected once. This specimen consisted of CD8+ T cells from peripheral blood mononuclear cells, obtained in the third trimester of pregnancy. Receptors were obtained from a female donor with multiple sclerosis, enrolled in a pregnancy study.

V and J are TRBV9 and TRBJ1-2, with a possible D match to TRBD1 (5 bases). CDR3 length: 19 residues. Germline V gene sequence: CDR1 SGDLS, CDR2 YYNGEE. V lost 0 bases to trimming and J lost 8 bases, with 29 bases between them. CDR3: CASSVAVEVGEGTGRGYTF. The CDR3 coding sequence is TGTGCCAGCAGCGTAGCCGTAGAAGTCGGAGAGGGGACGGGGAGGGGCTACACCTTC.

This chain connects TRBV25-1 to TRBJ2-1; 7 nucleotides agree with TRBD2. The CDR3 is 14 residues long. Germline V gene data show CDR1 as MGHDK and CDR2 as SYGVNS. V lost 9 bases and J lost 4; bases outside the gene matches: 9. CDR3 sequence (DNA): TGTGCCAGTAGCGGACTAGAGGATTACAATGAGCAGTTCTTC. It is translated as CASSGLEDYNEQFF. The variable domain in full, with the rest retrieved from reference TRBV25-1 and TRBJ2-1, is EADIYQTPRYLVIGTGKKITLECSQTMGHDKMYWYQQDPGMELHLIHYSYGVNSTEKGDLSSESTVSRIRTEHFPLTLESARPSHTSQYLCASSGLEDYNEQFFGPGTRLTVL.

The chain joins TRBV2 to TRBJ1-5; D call uncertain. V lost 11 bases, J lost 6 bases, and 14 bases lay in between. CDR1 and CDR2 (germline): SNHLY, FYNNEI. The length of the CDR3 is 12 residues. CDR3 loop: CAGGVGSQPQHF. CDR3 nucleotides: TGTGCCGGCGGTGTGGGGAGTCAGCCCCAGCATTTT. Complete variable domain (other parts from reference TRBV2 and TRBJ1-5): EPEVTQTPSHQVTQMGQEVILRCVPISNHLYFYWYRQILGQKVEFLVSFYNNEISEKSEIFDDQFSVERPDGSNFTLKIRSTKLEDSAMYFCAGGVGSQPQHFGDGTRLSIL.

The chain combines TRBV4-1 with TRBJ1-1, with 7 bases fitting TRBD1. Germline V gene data show CDR1 as MGHRA and CDR2 as YSYEKL. The CDR3 totals 16 residues. J was trimmed by 8 bases and V by 0 bases; bases with no gene match: 12. The CDR3 nucleotides read TGCGCCAGCAGCCAAGATGTAGGCAGGGGGGCAAGAGAAGCTTTCTTT. It yields the protein CASSQDVGRGAREAFF.

On this clone itself: An end of the junction does not agree with germline; a read error may underlie this. The chain carries TRBV20-1 and TRBJ2-7; TRBD1 matches at 9 bases. Germline CDR1 is DFQATT and CDR2 is SNEGSKA (reference sequence). This CDR3 region has 9 residues. CDR3: CSARWDRDF. The CDR3 nucleotides are TGCAGTGCTAGATGGGACAGGGACTTC.

The V gene is TRBV6-6, the J gene TRBJ1-5; 7 nucleotides agree with TRBD1. This CDR3 comprises 16 residues. With 5 bases clipped from V and 5 bases from J, the junction kept 12 bases outside the gene matches. Looked up from germline, CDR1 is MNHNY and CDR2 is SVGAGI (reference sequence). CDR3 DNA: TGTGCCAGCAGTGCCCCCGACAGGGCTCGGGATCAGCCCCAGCATTTT. Its translation is CASSAPDRARDQPQHF.

V usage is TRBV21-1 and J usage is TRBJ1-5; the DNA was not used to check the table's D call, TRBD1. TRBV21-1 is shown as a pseudogene. The CDR3 contains 16 residues. The CDR3 bases are TGTGCCAGCAGCAAACCCCCCTCCAGGTCCAATCAGCCCCAGCATTTT. Translation: CASSKPPSRSNQPQHF.

The rearrangement joins TRBV11-2 to TRBJ2-1; 13 bases fit TRBD2. The CDR3 is 20 residues long. The germline V gene has CDR1 SGHAT and CDR2 FQNNGV. With 0 bases clipped from V and 3 bases from J, the junction kept 11 bases outside the gene matches. The CDR3 loop is CASSLDPHTSGGAFYNEQFF. The CDR3 DNA reads as TGTGCCAGCAGCTTAGACCCACATACTAGCGGGGGGGCCTTCTACAATGAGCAGTTCTTC.

The chain joins TRBV29-1 to TRBJ2-7; TRBD1 matches at 7 bases. The germline CDR1 and CDR2 sequences are SQVTM and ANQGSEA. The junction had 11 bases not matched to a gene; V was cut back by 4 bases and J by 2 bases. This CDR3 region has 15 residues. CDR3 sequence (DNA): TGCAGCGTTGTAGGACAGGATGGACGGACCTACGAGCAGTACTTC. It specifies CSVVGQDGRTYEQYF.

This rearrangement joins TRBV7-9 to TRBJ2-3; a possible D gene is TRBD1 (5 bases). The CDR3 contains 15 residues. Germline V gives CDR1 SEHNR, CDR2 FQNEAQ (reference sequence). The V gene lost 6 bases and the J gene lost 0 bases, with 13 bases spanning the gap. The CDR3 coding sequence is TGTGCCAGCAGGGGGCCCACCTATAGCACAGATACGCAGTATTTT. Residues: CASRGPTYSTDTQYF.

Here the CDR3 DNA reads TGTGCTAGTGGTCGAACAGGTGTAGGCTCCTACGAGCAGTACTTC. Protein sequence: CASGRTGVGSYEQYF. The rearrangement links TRBV12-5 to TRBJ2-7; possible D gene TRBD1, 5 bases. V lost 5 bases, J lost 0 bases, and 14 bases lay in between. Germline lookup yields CDR1 LGHNT and CDR2 FRNRAP. This CDR3 has 15 amino acids.

The chain couples TRBV7-3 to TRBJ2-6; D might be TRBD1 (5 bases). V gave up 5 bases and J gave up 0 bases, with 14 bases separating them. Germline CDR1 and CDR2: SGHTA and FQGTGA. This CDR3 has 17 amino acids. CDR3 bases: TGTGCCAGCAGCGACGACAGTCCCAACTCTGGGGCCAACGTCCTGACTTTC. Protein: CASSDDSPNSGANVLTF.

This chain uses TRBV6-6 with TRBJ1-3; D gene unclear. The CDR3 totals 12 residues. V was pared by 10 bases and J by 0 bases, with 7 bases between. In germline, CDR1 is MNHNY, CDR2 SVGAGI (reference sequence). The CDR3 reads CATHTSGNTIYF. CDR3 DNA: TGTGCCACCCACACCTCTGGAAACACCATATATTTT.

The chain combines TRBV14 with TRBJ1-1; weak D call: TRBD1 (6 bases). The V end lost 8 bases, the J end lost 6 bases, and 10 bases lay between the germline ends. The V gene's germline CDR1 is SGHDN and CDR2 FVKESK. The CDR3 runs to 11 residues. The CDR3 reads CASRGGSEAFF. The CDR3 coding sequence is TGTGCCAGCCGAGGGGGATCTGAAGCTTTCTTT.

The chain has TRBV11-2 and TRBJ1-1; D may be TRBD1 (5 bases). The CDR3 loop spans 14 amino acids. V was clipped by 5 bases and J by 1 base, with 11 bases between them. Germline values: CDR1 SGHAT, CDR2 FQNNGV. This chain's CDR3 is CASSPGLRNTEAFF. The CDR3 DNA reads as TGTGCCAGCAGCCCGGGACTGCGGAACACTGAAGCTTTCTTT.

The table lists this clone with a count of one. This chain links TRBV13 with TRBJ2-2, with D possibly matching TRBD2 (5 bases). Germline CDR1 reads PRHDT; CDR2 reads FYEKMQ (reference sequence). V lost 4 bases to trimming and J lost 3 bases, with 12 bases between them. This CDR3 comprises 15 residues. CDR3 sequence: CASSYQEGYTGELFF. CDR3 in DNA: TGTGCCAGCAGCTACCAAGAGGGATACACCGGGGAGCTGTTTTTT. Full variable domain (outside the CDR3, taken from reference TRBV13 and TRBJ2-2): AAGVIQSPRHLIKEKRETATLKCYPIPRHDTVYWYQQGPGQDPQFLISFYEKMQSDKGSIPDRFSAQQFSDYHSELNMSSLELGDSALYFCASSYQEGYTGELFFGEGSRLTVL.

This chain uses TRBV7-8 with TRBJ2-3; D gene unclear. CDR3 length: 16 residues. V lost 5 bases, J lost 1 base, and 16 bases lay in between. Germline CDR1 SGHVS, CDR2 FQNEAQ. The CDR3 region is CASSRVTEFRTDTQYF. In DNA, the CDR3 is TGTGCCAGCAGCCGAGTGACGGAGTTTCGCACAGATACGCAGTATTTT.

V is TRBV29-1 and J is TRBJ2-3; TRBD2 agrees at 11 bases. The CDR3 length is 14 residues. The J segment lost 6 bases and the V segment lost 3 bases, leaving 5 bases of the junction unmatched. CDR1 is SQVTM and CDR2 is ANQGSEA in the germline V gene. CDR3 region: CSVEASGGLDTQYF. The DNA for the CDR3 is TGCAGCGTTGAGGCTAGCGGGGGGCTGGATACGCAGTATTTT.

The chain has TRBV7-9 and TRBJ2-1; D is perhaps TRBD2 (5 bases). V lost 5 bases to trimming and J lost 4 bases, with 9 bases between them. Germline V gene data show CDR1 as SEHNR and CDR2 as FQNEAQ (reference sequence). This CDR3 has 13 residues. CDR3 in amino acids: CASSIGKYNEQFF. CDR3 DNA: TGTGCCAGCAGCATCGGGAAGTACAATGAGCAGTTCTTC.

The chain uses TRBV6-5 and TRBJ1-1, with TRBD1 as a possible D gene (5 bases). The CDR3 sequence is 13 residues long. Trimming removed 0 bases at V and 4 bases at J, with 6 bases between. Germline CDR1 reads MNHEY; CDR2 reads SVGAGI. CDR3 region: CASSYSGGTEAFF. DNA of the CDR3: TGTGCCAGCAGTTACTCCGGGGGCACTGAAGCTTTCTTT.